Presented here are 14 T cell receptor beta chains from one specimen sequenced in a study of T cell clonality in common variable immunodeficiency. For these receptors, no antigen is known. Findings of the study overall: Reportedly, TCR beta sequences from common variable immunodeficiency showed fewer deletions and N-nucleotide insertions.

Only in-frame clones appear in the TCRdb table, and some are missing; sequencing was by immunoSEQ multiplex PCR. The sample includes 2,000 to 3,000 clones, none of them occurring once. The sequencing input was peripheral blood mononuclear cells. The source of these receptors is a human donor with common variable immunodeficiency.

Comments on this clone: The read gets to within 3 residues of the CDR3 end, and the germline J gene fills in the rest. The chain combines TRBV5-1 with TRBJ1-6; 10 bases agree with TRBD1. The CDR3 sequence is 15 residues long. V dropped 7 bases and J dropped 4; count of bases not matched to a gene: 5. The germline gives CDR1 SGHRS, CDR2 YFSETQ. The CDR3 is CASGQGEGYNSPLHF. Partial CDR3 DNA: TGCGCCAGCGGACAGGGGGAAGGGTATAATTCACCC.

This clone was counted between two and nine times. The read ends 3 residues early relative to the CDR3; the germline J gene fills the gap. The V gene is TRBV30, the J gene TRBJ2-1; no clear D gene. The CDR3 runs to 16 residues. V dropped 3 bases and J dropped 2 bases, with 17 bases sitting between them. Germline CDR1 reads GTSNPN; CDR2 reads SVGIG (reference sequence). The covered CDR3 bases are TGTGCCTGGAGCGGCCTCGAGCGCACTCCCTACAATGAG. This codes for CAWSGLERTPYNE. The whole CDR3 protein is CAWSGLERTPYNEQFF.

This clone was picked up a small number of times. CDR3 in amino acids: CASSTDRGGAFF. The covered CDR3 bases are TGTGCCAGTAGTACCGACAGGGGTGGA. The V gene is TRBV19, the J gene TRBJ1-1, with TRBD1 identical over 8 bases. The read terminates 3 residues ahead of where the CDR3 ends, so the germline J gene completes it. The germline gives CDR1 LNHDA, CDR2 SQIVND (reference sequence). The CDR3 has 12 amino acids.

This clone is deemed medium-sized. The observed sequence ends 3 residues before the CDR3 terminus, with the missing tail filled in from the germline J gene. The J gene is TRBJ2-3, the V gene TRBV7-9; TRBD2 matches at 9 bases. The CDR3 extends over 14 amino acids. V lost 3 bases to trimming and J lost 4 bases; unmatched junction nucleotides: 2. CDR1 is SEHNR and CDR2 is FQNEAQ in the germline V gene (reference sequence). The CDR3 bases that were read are TGTGCCAGCAGCTTGTTAGCGGGAGCAGATACG. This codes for CASSLLAGADT. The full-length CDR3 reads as CASSLLAGADTQYF.

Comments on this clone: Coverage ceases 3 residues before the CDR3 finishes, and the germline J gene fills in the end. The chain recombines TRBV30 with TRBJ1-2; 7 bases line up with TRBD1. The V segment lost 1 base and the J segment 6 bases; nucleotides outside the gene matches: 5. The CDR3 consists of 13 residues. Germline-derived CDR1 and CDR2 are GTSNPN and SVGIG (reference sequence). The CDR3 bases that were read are TGTGCCTGGAGTGGTACAGGGGTTGATGGC. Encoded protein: CAWSGTGVDG. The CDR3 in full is CAWSGTGVDGYTF. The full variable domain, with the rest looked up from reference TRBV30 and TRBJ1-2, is SQTIHQWPATLVQPVGSPLSLECTVEGTSNPNLYWYRQAAGRGLQLLFYSVGIGQISSEVPQNLSASRPQDRQFILSSKKLLLSDSGFYLCAWSGTGVDGYTFGSGTRLTVV.

CDR3 DNA (partial): TGTGCCAGCTCACCCCGCACAGGGATAACCGGGGAG. Its protein product is CASSPRTGITGE. The full CDR3 reads CASSPRTGITGELFF. The chain is built from TRBV18 and TRBJ2-2; possibly TRBD1 for D (6 bases). The read is 3 residues too short to cover the CDR3 end, so that end is filled in from the germline J gene. The germline V and J ends were trimmed by 3 bases and 5 bases, with 13 bases remaining between them. CDR3 length: 15 residues. Germline-derived CDR1 and CDR2 are KGHSH and LQKENI.

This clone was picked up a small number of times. The CDR3 here is CAWSGGQGGYNQPQHF. The CDR3 bases that were read are TGTGCCTGGAGTGGTGGACAGGGGGGCTACAATCAGCCC. V gene TRBV30 combines with J gene TRBJ1-5, with TRBD1 identical over 10 bases. The read ends 3 residues shy of where the CDR3 ends; the end is completed using the germline J gene. The CDR3 extends over 16 amino acids. Looked up from germline, CDR1 is GTSNPN and CDR2 is SVGIG (reference sequence). The ends lost 1 base at V and 3 bases at J; junction bases unmatched: 6.

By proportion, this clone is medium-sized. The CDR3 bases that were read are TGCGCCAGCAGCCCCACGCCCGGACAGACGACGTCCTACGAG. Its protein product is CASSPTPGQTTSYE. In full, the CDR3 is CASSPTPGQTTSYEQYF. The chain links TRBV5-1 to TRBJ2-7; maybe TRBD1 (6 bases). The missing CDR3 end, 3 residues past where the read stops, is filled in from the germline J gene. The V and J ends lost 4 bases and 1 base respectively, with 21 bases between them. Germline-derived CDR1 and CDR2 are SGHRS and YFSETQ. The CDR3 loop spans 17 amino acids.

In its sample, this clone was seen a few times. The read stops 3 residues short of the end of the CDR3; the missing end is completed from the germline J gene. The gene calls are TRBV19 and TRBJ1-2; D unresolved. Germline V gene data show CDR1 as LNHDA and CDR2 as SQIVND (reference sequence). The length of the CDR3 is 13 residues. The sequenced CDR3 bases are TGTGCCAGTAGTATCCACCCCTTGCAGGGC. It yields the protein CASSIHPLQG. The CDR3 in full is CASSIHPLQGYTF.

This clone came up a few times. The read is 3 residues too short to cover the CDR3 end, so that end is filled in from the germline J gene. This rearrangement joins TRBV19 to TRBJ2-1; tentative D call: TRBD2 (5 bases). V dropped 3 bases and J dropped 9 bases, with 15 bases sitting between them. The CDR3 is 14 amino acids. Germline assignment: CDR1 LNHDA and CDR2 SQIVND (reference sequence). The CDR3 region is CASSIVGVSSEQFF. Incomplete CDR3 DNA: TGTGCCAGTAGTATCGTCGGGGTCTCAAGTGAG.

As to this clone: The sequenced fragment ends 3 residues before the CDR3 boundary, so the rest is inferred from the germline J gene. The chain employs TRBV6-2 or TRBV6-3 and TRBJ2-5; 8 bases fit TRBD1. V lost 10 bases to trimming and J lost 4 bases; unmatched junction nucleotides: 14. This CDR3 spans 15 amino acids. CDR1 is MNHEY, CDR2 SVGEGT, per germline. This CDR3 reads CATSQDRAIGETQYF. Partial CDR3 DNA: TGTGCCACCTCACAGGACAGGGCCATAGGAGAGACC.

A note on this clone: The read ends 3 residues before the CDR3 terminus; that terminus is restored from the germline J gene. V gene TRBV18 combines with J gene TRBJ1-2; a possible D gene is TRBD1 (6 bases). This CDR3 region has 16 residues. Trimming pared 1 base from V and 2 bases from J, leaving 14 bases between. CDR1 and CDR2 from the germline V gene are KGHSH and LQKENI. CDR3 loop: CASSPLPRGGNYGYTF. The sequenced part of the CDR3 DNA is TGTGCCAGCTCACCACTCCCTCGGGGGGGCAACTATGGC.

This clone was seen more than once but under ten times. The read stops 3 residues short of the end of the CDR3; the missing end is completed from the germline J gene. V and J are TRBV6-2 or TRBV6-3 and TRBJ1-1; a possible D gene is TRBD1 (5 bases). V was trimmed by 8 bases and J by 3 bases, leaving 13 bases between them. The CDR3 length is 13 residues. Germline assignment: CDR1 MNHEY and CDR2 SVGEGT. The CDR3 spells CASRRRGDTEAFF. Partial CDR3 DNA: TGTGCCAGCCGAAGGCGGGGGGACACTGAA.

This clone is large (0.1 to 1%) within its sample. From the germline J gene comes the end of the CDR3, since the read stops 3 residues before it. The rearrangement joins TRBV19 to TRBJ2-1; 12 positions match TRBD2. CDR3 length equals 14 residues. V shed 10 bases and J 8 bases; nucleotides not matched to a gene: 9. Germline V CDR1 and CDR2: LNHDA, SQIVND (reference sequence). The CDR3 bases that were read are TGTGCCACCCGCAGACTAGCGGGAGTGGATGAG. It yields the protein CATRRLAGVDE. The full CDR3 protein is CATRRLAGVDEQFF.